Presented here are 18 T cell receptor beta chains from one specimen sequenced in a study of CD8 T cells in ankylosing spondylitis. The antigens of these receptors remain unknown. Whole-study results and caveats: Among TCR beta sequences, a motif of under ten highly homologous variants appeared characteristic of ankylosing spondylitis blood.

MiXCR, applied by TCRdb to the 5' RACE reads, yields one record per CDR3 protein. Of 800,000 to 900,000 distinct CDR3 sequences in the sample, 10% to 15% were seen once. Material: blood, either unsorted or a sorted T cell fraction (not recorded which). Receptors originate from a male donor with ankylosing spondylitis.

This clonotype was observed many times. The rearrangement uses TRBV20-1 and TRBJ2-1; 15 bases align to TRBD2. Germline assignment: CDR1 DFQATT and CDR2 SNEGSKA (reference sequence). Losses at the gene ends were 6 bases for V and 8 bases for J; bases not matched to a gene: 5. The CDR3 totals 14 residues. CDR3 sequence (DNA): TGCAGTGCAACGGGACTAGCGGGGGGAGATGAGCAGTTCTTC. This translates into CSATGLAGGDEQFF.

This clonotype appeared many times. This rearrangement joins TRBV20-1 to TRBJ2-5, with D possibly matching TRBD2 (6 bases). Germline-derived CDR1 and CDR2 are DFQATT and SNEGSKA (reference sequence). This CDR3 region has 11 residues. V was clipped by 6 bases and J by 5 bases, with 10 bases between them. CDR3 amino acids: CSARDFETQYF. As DNA, the CDR3 is TGCAGTGCGCGGGACTTCGAGACCCAGTACTTC.

Ten or more counts support this clonotype. The rearrangement joins TRBV9 to TRBJ1-3; 7 bases are a match to TRBD1. The length of the CDR3 is 14 residues. Looked up from germline, CDR1 is SGDLS and CDR2 is YYNGEE. V shed 7 bases, J shed 4 bases, and the junction held 8 bases outside the gene matches. The CDR3 DNA reads TGTGCCAGCCAAGACAGGGCGTCGGGAAACACCATATATTTT. Translated, it gives CASQDRASGNTIYF.

This clonotype was found a few times. J is TRBJ2-6 and V is TRBV7-2, with D possibly called TRBD1 or TRBD2 (5 bases each). Germline loops: CDR1 SGHTA, CDR2 FQGNSA. V was clipped by 1 base and J by 0 bases, with 10 bases between them. CDR3 length: 17 residues. The CDR3 protein is CASSLGDAYSGANVLTF. The CDR3 region has the DNA TGTGCCAGCAGCTTAGGGGACGCATACTCTGGGGCCAACGTCCTGACTTTC. Supplemented by reference TRBV7-2 and TRBJ2-6, the full variable domain reads GAGVSQSPSNKVTEKGKDVELRCDPISGHTALYWYRQSLGQGLEFLIYFQGNSAPDKSGLPSDRFSAERTGGSVSTLTIQRTQQEDSAVYLCASSLGDAYSGANVLTFGAGSRLTVL.

At least ten counts were recorded for this clonotype. The genes are TRBV6-2 or TRBV6-3 and TRBJ2-1; TRBD2 aligns across 10 bases. J gave up 3 bases and V 6 bases, and 23 bases lay outside the gene matches. Looked up from germline, CDR1 is MNHEY and CDR2 is SVGEGT. This CDR3 is 21 amino acids long. The CDR3 nucleotides are TGTGCCAGCAGGCCCTCCCCTCTTATAGCGGGAGGCGTCCTGTACTACAATGAGCAGTTCTTC. Amino acids: CASRPSPLIAGGVLYYNEQFF.

There are many counts of this clonotype. This chain uses TRBV7-2 with TRBJ1-5; D unresolved. Trimming removed 5 bases at V and 5 bases at J, with 10 bases between. CDR1 is SGHTA, CDR2 FQGNSA, per germline. The CDR3 consists of 13 residues. This CDR3 is CASSLGSDQPQHF. The CDR3 nucleotides read TGTGCCAGCAGCCTTGGGAGTGATCAGCCCCAGCATTTT. Full variable domain (missing parts from reference TRBV7-2 and TRBJ1-5): GAGVSQSPSNKVTEKGKDVELRCDPISGHTALYWYRQSLGQGLEFLIYFQGNSAPDKSGLPSDRFSAERTGGSVSTLTIQRTQQEDSAVYLCASSLGSDQPQHFGDGTRLSIL.

The chain has TRBV20-1 and TRBJ1-1, with D possibly being TRBD1 (6 bases). Germline CDR1 DFQATT, CDR2 SNEGSKA (reference sequence). Trimming left V 5 bases short and J 4 bases short, with 8 bases between. This CDR3 has 11 residues. CDR3 loop: CSAGQPTEAFF. CDR3 DNA sequence: TGCAGTGCTGGACAGCCCACTGAAGCTTTCTTT.

V gene TRBV29-1 combines with J gene TRBJ2-7; TRBD2 agrees at 12 bases. After removal of 1 base from V and 2 bases from J, the junction contained 9 bases not matched to a gene. This CDR3 comprises 17 residues. The germline V gene has CDR1 SQVTM and CDR2 ANQGSEA. CDR3 in DNA: TGCAGCGTTGAAGGGCTAGCGGGAGGGCCTCCCGCCTACGAGCAGTACTTC. Translating gives CSVEGLAGGPPAYEQYF.

This chain uses TRBV3-1 with TRBJ2-7; no clear D gene. Trimming pared 2 bases from V and 0 bases from J, leaving 8 bases between. This CDR3 is built from 14 residues. From germline, CDR1 is LGHDT and CDR2 YNNKEL (reference sequence). CDR3 bases: TGTGCCAGCAGCCAAACTTGGAGCTCCTACGAGCAGTACTTC. This encodes CASSQTWSSYEQYF.

Only a few counts were recorded for this clonotype. This rearrangement joins TRBV6-1 to TRBJ1-3; D ambiguous. The V end was cut by 10 bases, the J end by 0 bases, with 16 bases between. The CDR3 has 15 amino acids. Germline-derived CDR1 and CDR2 are MNHNS and SASEGT. The CDR3 loop reads CATSGNGYSGNTIYF. In nucleotides, the CDR3 is TGTGCCACCTCCGGGAACGGCTACTCTGGAAACACCATATATTTT.

V usage is TRBV7-9 and J usage is TRBJ1-6; D gene ambiguous. The V and J ends lost 1 base and 3 bases respectively, with 4 bases between them. The CDR3 runs 14 residues. The germline V gene encodes CDR1 SEHNR and CDR2 FQNEAQ (reference sequence). The DNA of the CDR3 is TGTGCCAGCAGCTTAGACAGCTATAATTCACCCCTCCACTTT. It is translated as CASSLDSYNSPLHF.

This clonotype was seen only a few times. The V and J genes are TRBV6-5 and TRBJ1-1; the match to TRBD1 covers 11 bases. Looked up from germline, CDR1 is MNHEY and CDR2 is SVGAGI. The CDR3 covers 17 residues. J was trimmed by 4 bases and V by 4 bases; bases with no gene match: 11. Written as DNA, the CDR3 is TGTGCCAGCAGTTTATGGACAGGGGGCTCCCCGGGCACTGAAGCTTTCTTT. This gives the protein CASSLWTGGSPGTEAFF.

This clonotype has just a few counts. The chain is built from TRBV7-2 and TRBJ2-2, with a weak D call TRBD1 (6 bases). The CDR3 length is 16 residues. V gave up 2 bases and J gave up 3 bases, with 13 bases separating them. The germline gives CDR1 SGHTA, CDR2 FQGNSA. The CDR3 spells CASSLRQGLDTGELFF. CDR3 sequence (DNA): TGTGCCAGCAGCTTAAGGCAGGGGTTGGACACCGGGGAGCTGTTTTTT.

This clonotype was observed a handful of times. V gene TRBV4-1 combines with J gene TRBJ2-1; either TRBD1 or TRBD2 may fit D (6 bases each). V lost 4 bases to trimming and J lost 0 bases, with 16 bases between them. In germline, CDR1 is MGHRA, CDR2 YSYEKL. The CDR3 is made up of 17 amino acids. The CDR3 reads CASSRPSKGGSYNEQFF. The DNA of the CDR3 is TGCGCCAGCAGCCGCCCTAGTAAGGGGGGCTCCTACAATGAGCAGTTCTTC.

This clonotype was seen ten or more times. This chain connects TRBV6-6 to TRBJ1-2; 10 nucleotides line up with TRBD1. The CDR3 is 13 residues long. The germline V gene encodes CDR1 MNHNY and CDR2 SVGAGI (reference sequence). The junction had 6 bases not matched to a gene; V was cut back by 9 bases and J by 5 bases. CDR3 amino acids: CASRQGAGYGYTF. The CDR3 coding sequence is TGTGCCAGTAGACAGGGGGCTGGGTATGGCTACACCTTC.

This sequence joins TRBV5-1 and TRBJ2-1, with 9 bases identical to TRBD2. Germline CDR1 and CDR2: SGHRS and YFSETQ. V shed 5 bases, J shed 1 base, and the junction held 4 bases outside the gene matches. The CDR3 is 15 residues long. CDR3 coding DNA: TGCGCCAGCAGGATGCTAGCGGGGTCCTACAATGAGCAGTTCTTC. Translating gives CASRMLAGSYNEQFF.

The sample holds many counts of this clonotype. The chain is built from TRBV29-1 and TRBJ2-5, with a tentative D call TRBD1 (6 bases). This CDR3 contains 12 residues. V lost 6 bases to trimming and J lost 5 bases, with 13 bases between them. Looked up from germline, CDR1 is SQVTM and CDR2 is ANQGSEA. The DNA for the CDR3 is TGCAGCGTCGTTACAGGGAGTGAGACCCAGTACTTC. This encodes CSVVTGSETQYF.

This chain links TRBV12-3 or TRBV12-4 with TRBJ1-3; D call uncertain. This CDR3 region has 15 residues. With 4 bases removed from V and 0 bases from J, the gap between germline ends came to 10 bases. The CDR3 sequence is CASSWDQLSGNTIYF. The CDR3 DNA follows: TGTGCCAGCAGTTGGGATCAACTCTCTGGAAACACCATATATTTT.